The next 25 T cell receptor beta chains were all read from a single sample in a study of radiation and T cells in renal cell carcinoma. Time point here: blood 4 weeks post-SBRT, at nephrectomy. Treatment: 15 Gy SBRT to primary tumor, nephrectomy 4 weeks later. Only in-frame clones appear in the TCRdb table, and some are missing; sequencing was by immunoSEQ multiplex PCR. The sample shows roughly 170,000 clones, 88% of them seen only once. Sequenced material: blood, taken from a patient whose treatment included radiotherapy and nephrectomy. These receptors originate from a woman in her fifties or sixties with renal cell carcinoma.

This chain uses TRBV13 with TRBJ2-7; perhaps D is TRBD1 or TRBD2 (5 bases each). CDR3 length equals 15 residues. The V end was cut by 0 bases, the J end by 3 bases, with 12 bases between. The V gene's germline CDR1 is PRHDT and CDR2 FYEKMQ (reference sequence). CDR3 in DNA: TGTGCCAGCAGCTTAGGCCTGGGACCGCTCTACGAGCAGTACTTC. As protein: CASSLGLGPLYEQYF.

The rearrangement links TRBV15 to TRBJ1-2; possibly TRBD1 for D (6 bases). In germline, CDR1 is LNHNV, CDR2 YYDKDF (reference sequence). The germline V and J ends were trimmed by 0 bases and 4 bases, with 12 bases remaining between them. CDR3 length: 15 residues. In DNA form, the CDR3 reads TGTGCCACCAGCAGAGACCTTCAGGGGTCCTATGGCTACACCTTC. Its protein product is CATSRDLQGSYGYTF.

V gene TRBV10-1 combines with J gene TRBJ2-3; 7 nucleotides match TRBD2. J gave up 1 base and V 4 bases, and 2 bases lay outside the gene matches. CDR1 and CDR2 (germline): WNHNN, SYGVQD (reference sequence). The CDR3 extends over 14 amino acids. CDR3 nucleotide sequence: TGCGCCAGCAGTGGACGGGAGGGCACAGATACGCAGTATTTT. Translation gives CASSGREGTDTQYF.

V gene TRBV9 combines with J gene TRBJ1-2, with TRBD1 matching over 8 bases. The ends lost 0 bases at V and 4 bases at J; junction bases unmatched: 5. CDR1 is SGDLS and CDR2 is YYNGEE in the germline V gene. This CDR3 is 15 amino acids long. For the CDR3, the DNA is TGTGCCAGCAGCGTAGCGGGTACAGGGGGCTATGGCTACACCTTC. This encodes CASSVAGTGGYGYTF.

The rearrangement uses TRBV6-5 and TRBJ1-3; TRBD1 is a possible D gene (5 bases). The length of the CDR3 is 16 residues. CDR1 is MNHEY, CDR2 SVGAGI, per germline. V lost 0 bases and J lost 3, with 12 bases in between. The CDR3 protein is CASSYSMQGVGNTIYF. The CDR3 DNA sequence: TGTGCCAGCAGTTACTCGATGCAGGGTGTTGGAAACACCATATATTTT.

This chain connects TRBV5-1 to TRBJ2-7; 9 bases match TRBD1. The CDR3 runs 16 residues. Trimming cost V 4 bases and J 3 bases; bases outside gene matches: 11. The germline V gene encodes CDR1 SGHRS and CDR2 YFSETQ. CDR3 DNA sequence: TGCGCCAGCAGCCAAACAGGGGGCGTAGCCCTCTACGAGCAGTACTTC. Protein: CASSQTGGVALYEQYF.

V usage is TRBV30 and J usage is TRBJ2-3; 7 bases agree with TRBD2. This CDR3 has 16 residues. Germline assignment: CDR1 GTSNPN and CDR2 SVGIG (reference sequence). J lost 6 bases, V lost 4 bases, and 16 bases had no gene match. The CDR3 region is CAWTPGGLGVGDTQYF. The CDR3 nucleotides are TGTGCCTGGACTCCCGGCGGACTAGGGGTAGGGGATACGCAGTATTTT.

The genes are TRBV7-2 and TRBJ1-2; D remains unclear. Germline V gene data show CDR1 as SGHTA and CDR2 as FQGNSA. This CDR3 region has 13 residues. The ends were cut back, 7 bases at V and 7 bases at J, with 16 bases in the middle. The DNA for the CDR3 is TGTGCCAGCACCTCCTTTGTAGGTCTTGGCTACACCTTC. Amino acids: CASTSFVGLGYTF. Full variable domain (missing parts from reference TRBV7-2 and TRBJ1-2): GAGVSQSPSNKVTEKGKDVELRCDPISGHTALYWYRQSLGQGLEFLIYFQGNSAPDKSGLPSDRFSAERTGGSVSTLTIQRTQQEDSAVYLCASTSFVGLGYTFGSGTRLTVV.

The chain recombines TRBV4-1 with TRBJ1-6, with a tentative D call TRBD1 (5 bases). Germline CDR1 reads MGHRA; CDR2 reads YSYEKL. This CDR3 spans 15 amino acids. Between the trimmed V and J ends, which lost 4 bases and 10 bases, there was a span of 17 bases. This CDR3 reads CASSPPGRVISPLHF. In nucleotides, the CDR3 is TGCGCCAGCAGCCCCCCGGGCAGGGTCATATCACCCCTCCACTTT.

J is TRBJ2-7 and V is TRBV9; 7 bases are shared with TRBD2. Trimming at V came to 1 base and at J to 3 bases, leaving 7 bases not matched to a gene. This CDR3 contains 15 residues. Per germline, CDR1 SGDLS and CDR2 YYNGEE. The CDR3 region is CASSVQAGPNYEQYF. CDR3 nucleotide sequence: TGTGCCAGCAGCGTACAAGCGGGGCCTAACTACGAGCAGTACTTC.

The rearrangement joins TRBV6-1 to TRBJ1-6; D may be TRBD1 (6 bases). Per the germline V gene, CDR1 is MNHNS and CDR2 is SASEGT. V dropped 3 bases and J dropped 7 bases, with 16 bases sitting between them. The CDR3 length is 16 residues. The CDR3 nucleotides read TGTGCCAGCAGTGAGCCTTGGACAGCTACAAATTCACCCCTCCACTTT. Residues: CASSEPWTATNSPLHF.

The chain has TRBV9 and TRBJ2-7; TRBD2 aligns across 8 bases. Germline CDR1 is SGDLS and CDR2 is YYNGEE. CDR3 length: 16 residues. The junction had 13 bases not matched to a gene; V was cut back by 3 bases and J by 5 bases. The CDR3 DNA is TGTGCCAGCAGCGCCGGCGGGGGGACGTGGTTAAACGAGCAGTACTTC. Translated, it gives CASSAGGGTWLNEQYF.

This chain uses TRBV6-5 with TRBJ2-7; the D gene is possibly TRBD1 (6 bases). In germline, CDR1 is MNHEY, CDR2 SVGAGI. Trimming shortened V by 8 bases and J by 3 bases, and 14 bases separated the two germline ends. The CDR3 contains 13 residues. CDR3 coding DNA: TGTGCCAGCCTCTCGACAGGTCGCTACGAGCAGTACTTC. Its protein product is CASLSTGRYEQYF.

The CDR3 region is CASDQGGGQPQHF. The CDR3 DNA reads TGTGCCAGCGACCAGGGGGGGGGTCAGCCCCAGCATTTT. V gene TRBV2 combines with J gene TRBJ1-5, with 7 positions matching TRBD1. Germline values: CDR1 SNHLY, CDR2 FYNNEI. Unmatched junction bases numbered 7, after V lost 8 bases and J lost 6 bases. The CDR3 is 13 residues long. Filled out from reference TRBV2 and TRBJ1-5, the complete variable domain reads EPEVTQTPSHQVTQMGQEVILRCVPISNHLYFYWYRQILGQKVEFLVSFYNNEISEKSEIFDDQFSVERPDGSNFTLKIRSTKLEDSAMYFCASDQGGGQPQHFGDGTRLSIL.

The V gene is TRBV27, the J gene TRBJ2-1, with D possibly being TRBD1 or TRBD2 (5 bases each). Trimming cost V 7 bases and J 2 bases, with 12 bases left between them. The CDR3 has 14 residues. Germline CDR1 and CDR2: MNHEY and SMNVEV (reference sequence). The DNA of the CDR3 is TGTGCCAGCAAGAGGGGCCCCGCCTACAATGAGCAGTTCTTC. Translated, it gives CASKRGPAYNEQFF.

V is TRBV4-3 and J is TRBJ2-6, with D hard to call. V dropped 0 bases and J dropped 2 bases, with 8 bases sitting between them. Germline V lookup: CDR1 LGHNA, CDR2 YSLEER. The length of the CDR3 is 16 residues. The chain's CDR3 is CASSQDSGAGANVLTF. In DNA form, the CDR3 reads TGCGCCAGCAGCCAAGATTCAGGTGCTGGGGCCAACGTCCTGACTTTC.

This chain links TRBV7-9 with TRBJ2-5; perhaps TRBD1 as D (8 bases). Between the trimmed V and J ends, which lost 4 bases and 4 bases, there was a span of 16 bases. The CDR3 consists of 15 residues. Germline V lookup: CDR1 SEHNR, CDR2 FQNEAQ (reference sequence). The DNA of the CDR3 is TGTGCCAGCAGCTCCTCTACAGGGGGGGGAGAGACCCAGTACTTC. It is translated as CASSSSTGGGETQYF.

This clone appeared a few times. This chain connects TRBV4-1 to TRBJ1-2; D not certain. This CDR3 has 14 amino acids. V lost 1 base to trimming and J lost 2 bases, with 8 bases between them. In germline, CDR1 is MGHRA, CDR2 YSYEKL. CDR3 loop: CASSQVPVNYGYTF. CDR3 nucleotides: TGCGCCAGCAGCCAAGTCCCAGTGAACTATGGCTACACCTTC.

This chain joins TRBV7-6 and TRBJ1-1, with a weak D call TRBD1 (5 bases). CDR1 is SGHVS, CDR2 FNYEAQ, per germline. This CDR3 is 14 amino acids long. V lost 2 bases and J lost 0, with 7 bases in between. The CDR3 spells CASSLQGMNTEAFF. CDR3 nucleotides: TGTGCCAGCAGCTTACAGGGTATGAACACTGAAGCTTTCTTT.

The chain links TRBV30 to TRBJ1-2, with D tentatively TRBD1 (5 bases). Germline V CDR1 and CDR2: GTSNPN, SVGIG (reference sequence). CDR3 length equals 16 residues. V was pared by 2 bases and J by 4 bases, with 20 bases between. CDR3 amino acids: CAWSLEGALGGYGYTF. Written as DNA, the CDR3 is TGTGCCTGGAGTCTCGAGGGAGCCCTCGGGGGCTATGGCTACACCTTC.

A single count supports this clone. The gene calls are TRBV25-1 and TRBJ2-1; D possibly corresponds to TRBD1 (5 bases). The V gene's germline CDR1 is MGHDK and CDR2 SYGVNS. The CDR3 sequence is 15 residues long. V lost 2 bases, J lost 1 base, and 9 bases lay in between. The CDR3: CASSEPGFSYNEQFF. DNA of the CDR3: TGTGCCAGCAGTGAACCAGGGTTTTCCTACAATGAGCAGTTCTTC.

The V and J genes are TRBV10-3 and TRBJ1-1, with 9 bases identical to TRBD1. The CDR3 loop spans 13 amino acids. J was trimmed by 1 base and V by 6 bases; bases with no gene match: 0. The germline gives CDR1 ENHRY, CDR2 SYGVKD. The DNA of the CDR3 is TGTGCCATCAGGGACAGGGGGAACACTGAAGCTTTCTTT. Protein: CAIRDRGNTEAFF.

A single count supports this clone. The V and J genes are TRBV11-2 and TRBJ1-1; perhaps TRBD1 as D (6 bases). The germline V gene has CDR1 SGHAT and CDR2 FQNNGV. Trimming removed 5 bases from V and 6 bases from J, with 19 bases in between. The CDR3 has 15 amino acids. The CDR3 reads CASSLQGTGWAEAFF. The CDR3, as DNA: TGTGCCAGCAGCCTTCAGGGGACGGGGTGGGCTGAAGCTTTCTTT.

The J gene is TRBJ2-3, the V gene TRBV5-5; TRBD2 aligns across 10 bases. CDR1 is SGHKS, CDR2 YYEKEE, per germline (reference sequence). The trim removed 4 bases at V and 3 bases at J, leaving 2 bases unmatched. The CDR3 consists of 14 residues. The CDR3 DNA sequence: TGTGCCAGCAGCCTTAGCGGGGGGACAGATACGCAGTATTTT. Translation gives CASSLSGGTDTQYF.

This clone was seen more than once but under ten times. V usage is TRBV4-3 and J usage is TRBJ2-2, with D possibly matching TRBD1 (5 bases). V lost 0 bases, J lost 5 bases, and 10 bases lay in between. The CDR3 is made up of 15 amino acids. CDR1 and CDR2 (germline): LGHNA, YSLEER. The CDR3 DNA follows: TGCGCCAGCAGCCAAGAACAGGAAAGGACCGGGGAGCTGTTTTTT. Encoded protein: CASSQEQERTGELFF.